The subject of this entry is one T cell receptor beta chain. The TCR library protocol was used to attach unique molecular identifiers. These identifiers were attached to individual cDNA molecules. Via MiXCR, TCRdb re-called the 5' RACE reads, giving one row per CDR3 protein. The table includes roughly 92,000 distinct CDR3 sequences, approximately 12% detected once. The CDR3 is 14 amino acids. The V end lost 4 bases, the J end lost 0 bases, and 6 bases lay between the germline ends. This sample was included in a study of early T cells in non-severe SARS-CoV-2 infection. This chain joins TRBV12-3 or TRBV12-4 and TRBJ2-2; D is ambiguous. This material consisted of whole blood, taken at baseline. This TCR was sampled from an adult who was a healthcare worker with PCR-confirmed SARS-CoV-2 infection or an uninfected control (not recorded which). Here the CDR3 reads CASSSDSNTGELFF. In nucleotides, the CDR3 is TGTGCCAGCAGTTCCGACTCGAACACCGGGGAGCTGTTTTTT.